This TCR beta chain was identified in a study of prognosis after radiotherapy for stage I lung cancer. V lost 3 bases and J lost 4, with 15 bases in between. This CDR3 is built from 15 residues. Germline lookup yields CDR1 MNHNS and CDR2 SASEGT. This clonotype counts as medium-sized. For each of two time points, a six-milliliter draw of peripheral blood was taken. Multiplex PCR in two rounds served to amplify TCR beta CDR3 from genomic DNA. Primers (each specific to one TRBV or TRBJ gene) were used in first-round PCR. TCRdb passed the multiplex PCR reads through MiXCR, listing each CDR3 protein once. The data show some 15,000 distinct CDR3 sequences, over 40% seen once.

The origin of this receptor is a donor aged 50 or older with non-small cell lung cancer. Sequences were derived from PBMCs, sampled before or after stereotactic body radiation therapy (not recorded which). The J gene is TRBJ1-2, the V gene TRBV6-1; TRBD1 might be the D (5 bases). CDR3: CASSEFGGLGYGYTF. CDR3 nucleotides: TGTGCCAGCAGTGAGTTCGGGGGACTAGGCTATGGCTACACCTTC.